This TCR beta chain was identified in a study of blood T cell dynamics during melanoma immunotherapy. V gave up 1 base and J gave up 6 bases, with 16 bases separating them. Germline-derived CDR1 and CDR2 are SGHTA and FQGNSA. CDR3 length equals 15 residues. The time point was: week 3, after first cycle of checkpoint inhibitor. Samples come from before therapy and from week 3 after the first blockade cycle. Clones were sequenced by immunoSEQ multiplex PCR, and TCRdb holds only the in-frame ones, with some missing. The sample includes about 28,000 clones, over 70% seen only once; the top ten take about 9.4%.

Here the sequenced sample was blood, taken from a patient treated with checkpoint blockade. V gene TRBV7-2 combines with J gene TRBJ2-7; D might be TRBD1 (7 bases). This sequence originates from a human donor with melanoma. CDR3 sequence reads: CASSLVWGQGGEQYF. The CDR3 nucleotides are TGTGCCAGCAGCTTAGTCTGGGGCCAGGGGGGCGAGCAGTACTTC.